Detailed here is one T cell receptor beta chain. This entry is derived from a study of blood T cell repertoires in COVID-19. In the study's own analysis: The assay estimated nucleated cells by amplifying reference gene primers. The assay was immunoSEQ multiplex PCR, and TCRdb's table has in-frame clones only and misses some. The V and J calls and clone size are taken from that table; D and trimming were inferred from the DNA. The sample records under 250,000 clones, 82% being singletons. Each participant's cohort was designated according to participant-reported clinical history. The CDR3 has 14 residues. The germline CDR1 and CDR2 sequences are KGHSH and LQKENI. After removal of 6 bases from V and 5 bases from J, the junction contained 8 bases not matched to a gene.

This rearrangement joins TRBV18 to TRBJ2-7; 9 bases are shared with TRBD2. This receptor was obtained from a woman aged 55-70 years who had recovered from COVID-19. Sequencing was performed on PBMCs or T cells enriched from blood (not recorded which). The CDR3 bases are TGTGCCAGCTCGCAGCGGGGGGCGAATGACGAGCAGTACTTC. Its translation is CASSQRGANDEQYF.